This TCR beta chain stems from a study of T cell responses to AZD1222 COVID-19 vaccine. Study observations and caveats: After two AZD1222 doses, spike-specific TCR breadth and depth rose versus day 0.

This table comes from immunoSEQ multiplex PCR, and its TCRdb copy is limited to in-frame clones, with some not included. This table has about 150,000 clones, 88% appearing once. V dropped 2 bases and J dropped 7 bases, with 15 bases sitting between them. The CDR3 loop spans 14 amino acids. From germline, CDR1 is SGHTS and CDR2 YDEGEE. In regard to this clone: What it binds is unknown.

The chain is built from TRBV5-8 and TRBJ1-1; D is unresolved. This specimen was peripheral blood, taken on day 0 of MenACWY control vaccination. The TCR was taken from an adult in good health. The CDR3 loop reads CASSLYRQDLEAFF. The CDR3 DNA sequence: TGTGCCAGCAGCTTATATAGGCAGGACCTTGAAGCTTTCTTT.